Detailed here is one T cell receptor (beta chain). TCRdb's copy holds only in-frame clones and misses some; the assay was immunoSEQ multiplex PCR. Of 23,000 or so clones listed, approximately 80% were seen once; the top ten hold 6.7%. Brentuximab vedotin exposure varied, and every patient relapsed after autologous stem cell transplantation. Complete response, partial response or progressive disease constituted the best responses recorded. The data derive from a study of PD-1 blockade in classical Hodgkin lymphoma. Germline V gene data show CDR1 as SGHNT and CDR2 as YYREEE (reference sequence). This CDR3 is built from 14 residues. V gave up 3 bases and J gave up 1 base, with 10 bases separating them.

This rearrangement joins TRBV5-4 to TRBJ1-1, with TRBD1 as a possible D gene (5 bases). The receptor comes from a human donor with classical Hodgkin lymphoma. The material was peripheral blood mononuclear cells (PBMCs), obtained at baseline. This CDR3 is CASSSRGTNTEAFF. The CDR3 DNA reads TGTGCCAGCAGCTCACGGGGGACGAACACTGAAGCTTTCTTT. The complete variable domain, with remaining parts taken from reference TRBV5-4 and TRBJ1-1, reads ETGVTQSPTHLIKTRGQQVTLRCSSQSGHNTVSWYQQALGQGPQFIFQYYREEENGRGNFPPRFSGLQFPNYSSELNVNALELDDSALYLCASSSRGTNTEAFFGQGTRLTVV.